These 25 T cell receptor beta chains share one sample of origin, sequenced in a study of blood T cells in healthy people across ages. Sample-barcoded 5' priming and a J-beta primer mix drove a second PCR of about 7 to 12 cycles. Each CDR3 protein gets one entry after TCRdb re-called the 5' RACE reads with MiXCR. The sample carries about 630,000 distinct CDR3 sequences, over 20% recorded once. The sequenced sample was blood. All receptors derive from a man between 65 and 85 years old in good health.

J is TRBJ2-1 and V is TRBV5-1, with 7 bases matching TRBD2. CDR1 SGHRS and CDR2 YFSETQ come from the germline V gene. V lost 0 bases to trimming and J lost 6 bases; unmatched junction nucleotides: 6. The CDR3 runs to 15 residues. CDR3 coding DNA: TGCGCCAGCAGCTTGGAAGCGGGAAGGTTCAATGAGCAGTTCTTC. Protein: CASSLEAGRFNEQFF.

This clonotype was found a few times. The chain recombines TRBV5-1 with TRBJ2-7; 7 nucleotides line up with TRBD2. CDR1 and CDR2 (germline): SGHRS, YFSETQ. The V segment lost 4 bases and the J segment 0 bases; nucleotides outside the gene matches: 10. There are 16 residues in the CDR3. Here the CDR3 reads CASSQQSLANSYEQYF. The CDR3, as DNA: TGCGCCAGCAGCCAACAGTCACTAGCGAACTCCTACGAGCAGTACTTC.

This chain links TRBV6-2 or TRBV6-3 with TRBJ1-5; D might be TRBD1 (6 bases). V was cut by 2 bases and J by 0 bases, with 17 bases left in between. The CDR3 loop spans 18 amino acids. The germline V gene has CDR1 MNHEY and CDR2 SVGEGT. CDR3 sequence (DNA): TGTGCCAGCAGTTACGCCGCAGGAAAGGGGGATAGCAATCAGCCCCAGCATTTT. Its translation is CASSYAAGKGDSNQPQHF.

This clonotype was counted only a few times. One end of the junction fails to match germline, which may point to a read error. The chain is built from TRBV20-1 and TRBJ1-2; 8 nucleotides match TRBD1. Germline V CDR1 and CDR2: DFQATT, SNEGSKA (reference sequence). The CDR3 sequence is 12 residues long. The CDR3 nucleotides read TGCAGTGCGTATGACAGGGGCGACGGCTACGCCTTC. Its translation: CSAYDRGDGYAF.

In this sample, this clonotype turned up a few times. This chain links TRBV7-2 with TRBJ2-1; TRBD2 aligns across 14 bases. V trimming: 4 bases; J trimming: 12 bases; junction bases outside the gene matches: 2. Germline V lookup: CDR1 SGHTA, CDR2 FQGNSA. This CDR3 is 13 amino acids long. The CDR3 protein is CASSYGLAGGQFF. The CDR3 DNA reads as TGTGCCAGCAGCTACGGACTAGCGGGAGGGCAGTTCTTC.

The chain is built from TRBV20-1 and TRBJ2-2; D uncertain. Germline V lookup: CDR1 DFQATT, CDR2 SNEGSKA (reference sequence). Trimming shortened V by 0 bases and J by 5 bases, and 10 bases separated the two germline ends. This CDR3 contains 14 residues. The CDR3 protein is CSARDIARTGELFF. The CDR3 nucleotides read TGCAGTGCTAGAGATATCGCCAGAACCGGGGAGCTGTTTTTT.

The chain couples TRBV7-2 to TRBJ2-5; 7 nucleotides line up with TRBD1. Germline CDR1 and CDR2: SGHTA and FQGNSA. V shed 5 bases and J 6 bases; nucleotides not matched to a gene: 6. This CDR3 comprises 13 residues. The CDR3 coding sequence is TGTGCCAGCAGCCTACAGGGGTTGCAGACCCAGTACTTC. It codes for CASSLQGLQTQYF.

This clonotype appeared many times. The V call is TRBV5-1, the J call TRBJ2-7, with TRBD2 identical over 9 bases. Trimming cost V 0 bases and J 2 bases; bases outside gene matches: 3. CDR3 length equals 15 residues. CDR1 is SGHRS and CDR2 is YFSETQ in the germline V gene. The DNA for the CDR3 is TGCGCCAGCAGCTTGGTAGCGGGAGCCACCTACGAGCAGTACTTC. Its protein product is CASSLVAGATYEQYF.

This clonotype was seen a few times. J is TRBJ2-5 and V is TRBV5-1; maybe TRBD1 (6 bases). The CDR3 contains 14 residues. The germline V gene encodes CDR1 SGHRS and CDR2 YFSETQ. V was shortened by 1 base and J by 1 base, with 8 bases between the two germline ends. CDR3 region: CASSLPGVQETQYF. The CDR3 DNA reads TGCGCCAGCAGCTTGCCAGGGGTCCAAGAGACCCAGTACTTC.

This clonotype was counted many times. The gene calls are TRBV5-6 and TRBJ2-5, with 7 positions matching TRBD2. Judging by the DNA end, TRBJ2-1 fits better; the J call may be wrong. The CDR3 is 16 amino acids. The V gene's germline CDR1 is SGHDT and CDR2 YYEEEE. CDR3 nucleotide sequence: TGTGCCAGCAGCTTGGTGTCAGCGGGATGGCTTTATGAGCAGTTCTTC. It encodes CASSLVSAGWLYEQFF.

The chain has TRBV5-1 and TRBJ1-4; D not certain. The V end was cut by 0 bases, the J end by 4 bases, with 7 bases between. Per germline, CDR1 SGHRS and CDR2 YFSETQ. This CDR3 is 14 amino acids long. The CDR3 coding sequence is TGCGCCAGCAGCTTGGAGGGTATTAATGAAAAACTGTTTTTT. Translating gives CASSLEGINEKLFF.

Many counts were recorded for this clonotype. The chain has TRBV7-2 and TRBJ2-1; TRBD2 aligns across 15 bases. CDR1 is SGHTA, CDR2 FQGNSA, per germline. The ends lost 5 bases at V and 10 bases at J; junction bases unmatched: 3. The CDR3 is 14 residues long. The chain's CDR3 is CASSPGTSGREQFF. CDR3 coding DNA: TGTGCCAGCAGCCCCGGGACTAGCGGGAGGGAGCAGTTCTTC.

The rearrangement joins TRBV4-2 to TRBJ1-4; 10 nucleotides line up with TRBD1. CDR3 length: 15 amino acids. Germline V gene data show CDR1 as LGHNA and CDR2 as YNFKEQ. The V segment lost 2 bases and the J segment 8 bases; nucleotides outside the gene matches: 5. The CDR3 sequence is CASSQPTGGEEKLFF. CDR3 coding DNA: TGTGCCAGCAGCCAACCGACAGGGGGCGAGGAAAAACTGTTTTTT.

The chain uses TRBV29-1 and TRBJ2-1, with 13 bases aligning to TRBD2. The CDR3 loop spans 15 amino acids. Germline loops: CDR1 SQVTM, CDR2 ANQGSEA. The ends lost 6 bases at V and 3 bases at J; junction bases unmatched: 5. The CDR3 spells CSVTSGRSRYNEQFF. The CDR3 coding sequence is TGCAGCGTGACTAGCGGGAGGTCACGCTACAATGAGCAGTTCTTC.

This clonotype was observed many times. This rearrangement joins TRBV20-1 to TRBJ2-3; D is undetermined. The CDR3 length is 12 residues. Germline V gene lookup returns CDR1 DFQATT and CDR2 SNEGSKA (reference sequence). V was pared by 2 bases and J by 1 base, with 4 bases between. CDR3 DNA: TGCAGTGCTAGACGGGGCACAGATACGCAGTATTTT. It yields the protein CSARRGTDTQYF.

The chain couples TRBV13 to TRBJ2-5; no clear D gene. The DNA matches TRBJ2-7 better at its end, which makes the J call doubtful. The CDR3 length is 15 residues. The V gene's germline CDR1 is PRHDT and CDR2 FYEKMQ (reference sequence). CDR3 protein: CASSRTGPAHYEQYF. CDR3 coding DNA: TGTGCCAGCAGCCGAACCGGGCCAGCCCACTACGAGCAGTACTTC.

This clonotype appeared a few times. The final CDR3 position lacks the conserved phenylalanine or tryptophan, pointing to a likely read error. The gene calls are TRBV18 and TRBJ2-4; possible D gene TRBD1, 6 bases. V lost 2 bases and J lost 3, with 11 bases in between. In germline, CDR1 is KGHSH, CDR2 LQKENI. The CDR3 runs to 15 residues. The CDR3 loop is CASSPGQGNKNIQYI. CDR3 in DNA: TGTGCCAGCTCACCAGGGCAGGGGAACAAAAACATTCAGTACATC.

This clonotype was recorded only once. The V and J genes are TRBV29-1 and TRBJ2-7; the match to TRBD1 covers 12 bases. CDR3 length: 14 residues. Per germline, CDR1 SQVTM and CDR2 ANQGSEA. J gave up 4 bases and V 5 bases, and 6 bases lay outside the gene matches. CDR3 coding DNA: TGCAGCGTTCGGGGGACAGGGGGCTTTTACGAGCAGTACTTC. Its protein is CSVRGTGGFYEQYF.

This chain uses TRBV29-1 with TRBJ2-1; 10 positions agree with TRBD2. The CDR3 has 16 amino acids. V gave up 2 bases and J gave up 0 bases; unmatched junction bases: 4. Germline loops: CDR1 SQVTM, CDR2 ANQGSEA. This CDR3 reads CSVEQGLANSYNEQFF. The DNA of the CDR3 is TGCAGCGTTGAACAGGGACTAGCGAACTCCTACAATGAGCAGTTCTTC.

The V and J genes are TRBV27 and TRBJ2-1; either TRBD1 or TRBD2 may fit D (5 bases each). The J call is in doubt because the DNA end fits TRBJ2-7 better. The CDR3 consists of 13 residues. CDR1 is MNHEY, CDR2 SMNVEV, per germline (reference sequence). The CDR3 protein is CASSRRGDYEQYF. In DNA, the CDR3 is TGTGCCAGCAGCCGACGAGGGGACTACGAGCAGTACTTC.

This clonotype was picked up a small number of times. CDR3 in amino acids: CSVASGIHEQYF. In nucleotides, the CDR3 is TGCAGCGTCGCTAGCGGGATCCACGAGCAGTACTTC. This sequence joins TRBV29-1 and TRBJ2-7; TRBD2 matches 9 bases. The CDR3 runs to 12 residues. J gave up 5 bases and V 6 bases, and 5 bases lay outside the gene matches. The germline V gene has CDR1 SQVTM and CDR2 ANQGSEA.

This clonotype was recorded many times. The chain combines TRBV3-1 with TRBJ1-5; no clear D. V was shortened by 1 base and J by 3 bases, with 7 bases between the two germline ends. The germline V gene encodes CDR1 LGHDT and CDR2 YNNKEL (reference sequence). CDR3 length: 14 residues. Written as DNA, the CDR3 is TGTGCCAGCAGCCAAGGACTCTACAATCAGCCCCAGCATTTT. It translates to CASSQGLYNQPQHF.

In this sample, this clonotype turned up a few times. This chain links TRBV28 with TRBJ2-2; 9 nucleotides align to TRBD1. Per germline, CDR1 MDHEN and CDR2 SYDVKM. The ends lost 6 bases at V and 7 bases at J; junction bases unmatched: 6. This CDR3 has 14 residues. CDR3 sequence: CASRATGGHGELFF. The CDR3 DNA sequence: TGTGCCAGCAGAGCGACAGGGGGACACGGGGAGCTGTTTTTT.

This clonotype was counted only a few times. V gene TRBV10-3 combines with J gene TRBJ1-6; 9 bases align to TRBD1. The CDR3 contains 14 residues. Trimming took 9 bases from V and 5 from J; bases not matched to a gene: 5. Germline-derived CDR1 and CDR2 are ENHRY and SYGVKD. CDR3 in DNA: TGTGCCATTCGACAGGGGGTGGATAATTCACCCCTCCACTTT. Translation gives CAIRQGVDNSPLHF.

The V and J genes are TRBV6-2 or TRBV6-3 and TRBJ2-1; TRBD2 matches at 8 bases. Gene TRBJ2-7 matches the end of the DNA better, so the J call may be wrong. The CDR3 contains 14 residues. Looked up from germline, CDR1 is MNHEY and CDR2 is SVGEGT. CDR3 amino acids: CASSLRGETYEQYF. The CDR3 region has the DNA TGTGCCAGCAGCCTGCGGGGGGAGACCTACGAGCAGTACTTC.